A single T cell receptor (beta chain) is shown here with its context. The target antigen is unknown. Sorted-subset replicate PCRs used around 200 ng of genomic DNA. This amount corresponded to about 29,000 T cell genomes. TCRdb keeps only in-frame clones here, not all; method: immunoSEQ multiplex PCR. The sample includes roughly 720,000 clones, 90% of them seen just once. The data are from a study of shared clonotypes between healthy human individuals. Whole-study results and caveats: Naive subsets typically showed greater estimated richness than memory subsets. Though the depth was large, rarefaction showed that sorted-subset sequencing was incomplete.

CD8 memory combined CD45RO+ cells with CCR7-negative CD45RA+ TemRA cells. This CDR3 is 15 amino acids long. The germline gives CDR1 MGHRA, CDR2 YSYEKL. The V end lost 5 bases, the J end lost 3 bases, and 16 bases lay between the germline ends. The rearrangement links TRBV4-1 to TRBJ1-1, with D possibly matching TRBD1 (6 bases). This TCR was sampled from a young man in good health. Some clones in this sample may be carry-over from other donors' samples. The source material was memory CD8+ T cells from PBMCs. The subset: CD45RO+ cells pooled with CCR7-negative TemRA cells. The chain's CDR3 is CASSYRQAGDTEAFF. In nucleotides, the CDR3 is TGCGCCAGCAGCTACCGACAGGCAGGGGACACTGAAGCTTTCTTT.